This TCR beta chain was profiled in a study of sequential checkpoint blockade in melanoma. Study background: Each arm's sequence ended with maintenance nivolumab.

The treatment: randomized to nivolumab then ipilimumab (arm A) or the reverse (arm B). None of the patients previously received DNA-damaging chemotherapy. From thawed PBMCs, live CD3+CD8+ cells negative for CD19 and CD56 were sorted. Clones were sequenced by immunoSEQ multiplex PCR, and TCRdb holds only the in-frame ones, with some missing. The data show approximately 20,000 clones, 73% seen once. V lost 4 bases and J 0 bases, leaving 10 bases between the germline ends. In germline, CDR1 is LGHNA, CDR2 YSLEER. The CDR3 contains 15 residues. The chain has TRBV4-3 and TRBJ2-1; D not certain. The sequencing here drew on CD8+ T cells sorted from blood (inferred from file names), taken from a patient given nivolumab and ipilimumab in sequence. This TCR derives from a human donor with melanoma. CDR3 DNA sequence: TGCGCCAGCAGCCTGGAGACGAGCTCCTACAATGAGCAGTTCTTC. It is translated as CASSLETSSYNEQFF.